This T cell receptor (beta chain) was sequenced during a study of blood T cell repertoires in COVID-19. Study-level information: From T cells, B-cell-depleted T cells, or PBMCs came the material, which was cDNA or gDNA.

Germline values: CDR1 SGHTA, CDR2 FQGNSA. This CDR3 has 11 amino acids. The V end lost 5 bases, the J end lost 2 bases, and 4 bases lay between the germline ends. Method: immunoSEQ multiplex PCR; TCRdb's copy keeps in-frame clones and lacks some. Of under 130,000 clones in the sample, roughly two thirds were seen once. The receptor was derived from a man aged 80 or over with acute or convalescent COVID-19. The sample taken for sequencing was peripheral blood. The J gene is TRBJ2-7, the V gene TRBV7-2; D call uncertain. The CDR3 sequence: CASSPPYEQYF. DNA of the CDR3: TGTGCCAGCAGCCCTCCCTACGAGCAGTACTTC.